This record looks at one TCR beta chain sequence and its context. Its antigen target is currently unknown. Base-call qualities are not available, and no considerably larger clone is one nucleotide away. Healthy HIV-negative adults with no recently reported acute infections or vaccinations were included as donors. Every donor was a Caucasian adult living in Nashville, Tennessee, USA. CD4+ T cells were enriched by magnetic negative selection, after which naive cells were positively selected on CD45RA and the negative fraction was taken as the memory subset. Blood was collected by leukapheresis, and PBMCs were isolated by Ficoll-Histopaque density gradient centrifugation and then cryopreserved in liquid nitrogen vapor phase. Analytical flow cytometry was used to check the purity and quantity of every magnetically sorted T cell population. Genomic DNA was isolated from every sorted fraction and measured by UV absorbance on a Nanodrop 2000c.

The data derive from a study of shared clonotypes between healthy human individuals (TCRdb year 2020). Concerning the study at large: Three men and two women, aged 18 to 49 years, made up the cohort. Leukapheresis yielded between about 0.94 and 10 billion PBMCs per donor. The study deeply sequenced blood TCR repertoires of five healthy adults to estimate repertoire size and the extent of clonotype sharing between individuals. For each donor, CD4 naive and CD4 memory were each given three plates, CD8 naive was given two plates, and CD8 memory was given one plate. Different laboratories and diverse techniques were used to prepare libraries and sequence TCR repertoires, to increase sequencing depth and limit assay-specific biases.

Using the deep immunoSEQ assay, TCR CDR3 regions were amplified from genomic DNA by multiplex PCR. Genomic DNA extracted from each cell subset was distributed evenly over all wells of several immunoSEQ 96-well plates, and each plate served as one replicate. For sorted subsets, each replicate PCR was loaded with about 0.2 ug genomic DNA, equivalent to 32,000 or so T cell genomes. The purified libraries were quantified using a Qubit 3.0 fluorometer, sized with a Bioanalyzer 2100, and then quantified again using the KAPA Library Quantification kit. Every immunoSEQ 96-well plate was sequenced on a separate single-read 150-cycle Illumina NextSeq 550 flow cell. The published analysis was carried out like this. Because only junctional sequences without quality scores were contained in the immunoSEQ output, filtering matching that applied to full-length reads could not be performed. To assign V/J genes and CDR3, sequences were annotated against IMGT germline references using PyIR, a Python wrapper for IgBLAST v1.9. Reads with weak V/J assignments (E-value above 1e-6), missing CDR3, stop codons, out-of-frame junctions, or ambiguous translated residues were removed. V3J clonotypes were defined by identical inferred V gene, J gene, and CDR3 amino acid sequence. To compute the percentage overlap between repertoires, the number of shared unique clonotypes was divided by the size of the smaller repertoire. Richness of each repertoire was evaluated using RTK rarefaction, the Chao1 estimator, and Recon v2.1 estimates of unobserved clonotypes. Generation probabilities were computed with OLGA for all TCRbeta clonotypes obtained by the gDNA method from several donors. TCRdb mirrors the immuneACCESS table, restricted to in-frame sequences. Some clones are absent from its copies; in checked studies, under half trace to an unresolved V gene, and the reason for the others is unknown. That table is the source of V, J and clone size, and D and trimming were worked out from the DNA. The sample table holds around 2,000,000 clones, of which 95% were seen once. Of the sample, 0.13% is held by the ten largest clones.

General study outcomes and caveats: Even with the large sequencing depth, rarefaction of the sorted-subset datasets indicated that sequencing was incomplete. Naive subsets generally had larger estimated clonotype richness than memory subsets. Higher generation probabilities were observed for clonotypes shared by all four sorted-subset donors than for non-shared clonotypes. Because the study included only a small number of donors, the genetic and exposure-history diversity represented was limited. Sampling was restricted to blood, and TCR repertoires in tissues likely differ from the TCR repertoires found in blood. Based on pairwise subsampling, the degree of clonotype sharing among donors was expected to be affected by sequencing depth. Roughly 5% of naive CD4, 3.5% of naive CD8, about 2.4% of memory CD4, and over 0.35% of memory CD8 clonotypes were shared across several donors.

Source material: naive CD4+ T cells sorted from blood. The meaning of the sample's cell subset or site label: CD45RA+ positively selected. This sequence was found in a man between 18 and 29 years old in good health.

The DNA reads TGCGCCAGCAGCCACTTCGGGACTAGCGGGAGTTTGGAGCAGTTCTTC. It codes for CASSHFGTSGSLEQFF. Here the chain combines TRBV5-1 and TRBJ2-1; the junction holds 14 bases that match TRBD2. V is pruned by 4 bases and J by 10 bases, leaving 10 bases of the junction without a gene match. The CDR3 runs 16 residues from the cysteine to the phenylalanine. The CDR3 DNA has 48 bases and is translated from base 1. Per the germline V gene, SGHRS is the CDR1 and YFSETQ is the CDR2. When the CDR3 is completed using the reference TRBV5-1 and TRBJ2-1 genes on either side, the full variable domain is KAGVTQTPRYLIKTRGQQVTLSCSPISGHRSVSWYQQTPGQGLQFLFEYFSETQRNKGNFPGRFSGRQFSNSRSEMNVSTLELGDSALYLCASSHFGTSGSLEQFFGPGTRLTVL.